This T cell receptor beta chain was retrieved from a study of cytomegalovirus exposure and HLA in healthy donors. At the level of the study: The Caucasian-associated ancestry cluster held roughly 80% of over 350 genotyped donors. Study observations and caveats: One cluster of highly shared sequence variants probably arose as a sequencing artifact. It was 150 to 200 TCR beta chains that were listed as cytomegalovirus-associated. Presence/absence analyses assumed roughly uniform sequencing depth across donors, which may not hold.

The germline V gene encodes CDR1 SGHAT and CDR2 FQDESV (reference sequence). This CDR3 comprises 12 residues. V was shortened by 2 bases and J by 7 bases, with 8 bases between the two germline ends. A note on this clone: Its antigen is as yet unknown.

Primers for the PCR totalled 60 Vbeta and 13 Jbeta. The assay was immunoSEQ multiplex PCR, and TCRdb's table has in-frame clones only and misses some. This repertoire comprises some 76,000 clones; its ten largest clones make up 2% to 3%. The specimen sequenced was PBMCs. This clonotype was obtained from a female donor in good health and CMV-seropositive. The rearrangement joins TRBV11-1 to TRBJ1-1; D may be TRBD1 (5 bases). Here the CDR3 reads CASSLFQGEAFF. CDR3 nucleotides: TGTGCCAGCAGCTTATTTCAGGGTGAAGCTTTCTTT.